This entry lists 30 T cell receptor beta chains sequenced from one sample in a study of response to subunit inactivated influenza vaccine. TCRdb fed the RT-PCR reads into MiXCR, producing one record per CDR3 protein. The sample contains about 540,000 distinct CDR3 sequences, approximately 24% of which appear only once. In addition, the sample was reused for a study of T cells expressing NK-cell markers. That work adds: A 5'RACE template switching approach incorporating UMIs was used to make TCR beta cDNA.

The sample consisted of CD4+ T cells sorted from PBMCs, taken approximately 12 days after vaccination. The receptors stem from a man aged 50 to 59 who received an inactivated influenza vaccine.

V and J are TRBV12-3 or TRBV12-4 and TRBJ1-4; TRBD1 matches at 8 bases. Trimming removed 4 bases from V and 5 bases from J; junction bases left unmatched: 6. The CDR3 consists of 15 residues. The chain's CDR3 is CASSSRTGLNEKLFF. The CDR3, as DNA: TGTGCCAGCAGTTCCAGGACAGGGCTGAATGAAAAACTGTTTTTT.

Only a few counts were recorded for this clonotype. The gene calls are TRBV18 and TRBJ2-2; D is tentatively TRBD1 or TRBD2 (5 bases each). Germline loops: CDR1 KGHSH, CDR2 LQKENI. The CDR3 has 18 amino acids. V was cut by 3 bases and J by 6 bases, with 23 bases left in between. The CDR3 bases are TGTGCCAGCTCACCCCTAGGGGTCACCGGGACCAGCGCCGGGGAGCTGTTTTTT. The encoded protein is CASSPLGVTGTSAGELFF.

The V call is TRBV4-2, the J call TRBJ2-3, with 11 bases lining up with TRBD1. Losses at the gene ends were 4 bases for V and 3 bases for J; bases not matched to a gene: 3. CDR1 is LGHNA and CDR2 is YNFKEQ in the germline V gene. The CDR3 runs to 15 residues. Written as DNA, the CDR3 is TGTGCCAGCAGCCTGGGACAGGGGGGAACAGATACGCAGTATTTT. Encoded protein: CASSLGQGGTDTQYF.

CDR3 bases: TGTGCCAGCAGCTTATTAGGGCGTCGGACAGGGTTGGATGAGCAGTTCTTC. It is translated as CASSLLGRRTGLDEQFF. The genes are TRBV7-6 and TRBJ2-1, with TRBD1 matching 8 bases. Looked up from germline, CDR1 is SGHVS and CDR2 is FNYEAQ. The CDR3 is 17 amino acids. V dropped 2 bases and J dropped 8; count of bases not matched to a gene: 14.

This clonotype was recorded a few times. The chain couples TRBV6-2 or TRBV6-3 to TRBJ1-1; 8 bases map to TRBD1. Germline V CDR1 and CDR2: MNHEY, SVGEGT. Trimming at V came to 0 bases and at J to 1 base, leaving 10 bases not matched to a gene. This CDR3 has 18 residues. CDR3 nucleotide sequence: TGTGCCAGCAGTTACTCGATATGGGACAGGCCGGCGAACACTGAAGCTTTCTTT. It yields the protein CASSYSIWDRPANTEAFF.

The chain is built from TRBV4-1 and TRBJ2-3; 15 positions match TRBD2. Germline trimming cut 0 bases from V and 2 bases from J; bases unmatched to any gene: 9. Germline assignment: CDR1 MGHRA and CDR2 YSYEKL. This CDR3 comprises 20 residues. The CDR3 DNA is TGCGCCAGCAGCCAAGATCGTGGACTAGCGGGGGGGAAAGACACAGATACGCAGTATTTT. This sequence encodes CASSQDRGLAGGKDTDTQYF.

The CDR3, as DNA: TGTGCCACTAGCGGGGCAGGGTTCGAGACCCAGTACTTC. The encoded protein is CATSGAGFETQYF. The chain uses TRBV10-3 and TRBJ2-5, with TRBD2 matching 9 bases. The germline CDR1 and CDR2 sequences are ENHRY and SYGVKD. V gave up 10 bases and J gave up 5 bases; unmatched junction bases: 8. The CDR3 covers 13 residues.

This chain connects TRBV5-1 to TRBJ2-1, with TRBD2 identical over 8 bases. Unmatched junction bases numbered 4, after V lost 0 bases and J lost 2 bases. The germline gives CDR1 SGHRS, CDR2 YFSETQ. The CDR3 is 16 residues long. The CDR3 DNA sequence: TGCGCCAGCAGCTTGGGTCTCGGGGGGGCCTACAATGAGCAGTTCTTC. As protein: CASSLGLGGAYNEQFF.

J is TRBJ2-1 and V is TRBV20-1; D may be TRBD1 or TRBD2 (5 bases each). CDR1 and CDR2 (germline): DFQATT, SNEGSKA (reference sequence). The ends were cut back, 8 bases at V and 0 bases at J, with 17 bases in the middle. CDR3 length equals 15 residues. In nucleotides, the CDR3 is TGCAGTCCAGGGCTAGCAGTGAGCTCCTACAATGAGCAGTTCTTC. Its translation is CSPGLAVSSYNEQFF.

This clonotype was seen only once. The chain has TRBV11-2 and TRBJ2-7, with 7 bases lining up with TRBD2. In germline, CDR1 is SGHAT, CDR2 FQNNGV. With V trimmed by 0 bases and J by 4 bases, 3 bases remained unmatched. This CDR3 has 14 amino acids. CDR3 loop: CASSLDWEGYEQYF. The CDR3 DNA follows: TGTGCCAGCAGCTTAGATTGGGAGGGTTACGAGCAGTACTTC.

The chain links TRBV12-3 or TRBV12-4 to TRBJ1-1, with no clear D. This CDR3 is built from 13 residues. Trimming left V 6 bases short and J 4 bases short, with 12 bases between. Here the CDR3 reads CASRVIEGTEAFF. The CDR3 coding sequence is TGTGCCAGCAGGGTTATCGAGGGCACTGAAGCTTTCTTT.

The J gene is TRBJ1-1, the V gene TRBV6-5; 9 bases fit TRBD1. The CDR3 length is 14 residues. Germline CDR1 and CDR2: MNHEY and SVGAGI. V was clipped by 1 base and J by 6 bases; unmatched bases: 3. In DNA, the CDR3 is TGTGCCAGCAGTTACTTGGACAGGGGCCCTGAAGCTTTCTTT. It specifies CASSYLDRGPEAFF.

This clonotype was recorded a few times. The V and J genes are TRBV10-3 and TRBJ2-7; 11 positions agree with TRBD1. The J segment lost 4 bases and the V segment lost 6 bases, leaving 11 bases of the junction unmatched. The CDR3 consists of 16 residues. Germline V CDR1 and CDR2: ENHRY, SYGVKD. The CDR3 sequence: CAIRQKYGQGAYEQYF. In nucleotides, the CDR3 is TGTGCCATCAGACAAAAATATGGACAGGGGGCGTACGAGCAGTACTTC.

This clonotype was recorded at least ten times. The V gene is TRBV7-9, the J gene TRBJ2-3; D ambiguous. Germline CDR1 and CDR2: SEHNR and FQNEAQ (reference sequence). Trimming took 4 bases from V and 0 from J, leaving 8 bases between them. The CDR3 loop spans 14 amino acids. The CDR3: CASSSGYSTDTQYF. The CDR3 bases are TGTGCCAGCAGCTCCGGTTATAGCACAGATACGCAGTATTTT.

This clonotype was seen repeatedly, ten times or more. The chain is built from TRBV10-3 and TRBJ2-7; TRBD1 matches 10 bases. Germline V lookup: CDR1 ENHRY, CDR2 SYGVKD. Trimming at V came to 5 bases and at J to 4 bases, leaving 2 bases not matched to a gene. The CDR3 extends over 13 amino acids. The CDR3 coding sequence is TGTGCCATCAGTACGGGACAGGGGTACGAGCAGTACTTC. Its translation is CAISTGQGYEQYF.

This clonotype was picked up a small number of times. CDR3 loop: CASRRTGGFYGYTF. The CDR3 region has the DNA TGTGCCAGCAGGAGGACAGGGGGCTTCTATGGCTACACCTTC. This chain joins TRBV27 and TRBJ1-2, with 11 bases fitting TRBD1. The CDR3 runs to 14 residues. CDR1 and CDR2 from the germline V gene are MNHEY and SMNVEV (reference sequence). Trimming removed 6 bases from V and 4 bases from J; junction bases left unmatched: 4.

This clonotype has just a few counts. The chain has TRBV7-6 and TRBJ2-5; 7 bases line up with TRBD1. The germline gives CDR1 SGHVS, CDR2 FNYEAQ. The CDR3 is made up of 13 amino acids. J lost 3 bases, V lost 5 bases, and 3 bases had no gene match. The CDR3 loop is CASSKDRKETQYF. CDR3 DNA sequence: TGTGCCAGCAGCAAGGACAGGAAAGAGACCCAGTACTTC. Full variable domain (missing parts from reference TRBV7-6 and TRBJ2-5): GAGVSQSPRYKVTKRGQDVALRCDPISGHVSLYWYRQALGQGPEFLTYFNYEAQQDKSGLPNDRFSAERPEGSISTLTIQRTEQRDSAMYRCASSKDRKETQYFGPGTRLLVL.

This chain joins TRBV29-1 and TRBJ1-1, with 9 nucleotides matching TRBD1. V shed 1 base, J shed 6 bases, and the junction held 6 bases outside the gene matches. The CDR3 is 14 residues long. CDR1 is SQVTM and CDR2 is ANQGSEA in the germline V gene. CDR3 protein: CSVEGRQGVAEAFF. The CDR3, as DNA: TGCAGCGTTGAAGGGAGACAGGGGGTCGCTGAAGCTTTCTTT.

This clonotype has more than one count but fewer than ten. The V and J genes are TRBV7-6 and TRBJ2-5, with 7 bases lining up with TRBD2. The CDR3 is 16 residues long. V was clipped by 7 bases and J by 5 bases; unmatched bases: 16. Germline CDR1 reads SGHVS; CDR2 reads FNYEAQ. The CDR3 loop reads CASNNPLRGRRETQYF. The CDR3 coding sequence is TGTGCCAGCAACAACCCCTTGCGGGGGAGGAGGGAGACCCAGTACTTC. The entire variable domain, with the rest obtained from reference TRBV7-6 and TRBJ2-5, is as follows: GAGVSQSPRYKVTKRGQDVALRCDPISGHVSLYWYRQALGQGPEFLTYFNYEAQQDKSGLPNDRFSAERPEGSISTLTIQRTEQRDSAMYRCASNNPLRGRRETQYFGPGTRLLVL.

Worth noting for this clonotype: A read error is possible here, since a much larger clone lies one base away. The chain uses TRBV2 and TRBJ2-1; 8 bases are a match to TRBD2. Per the germline V gene, CDR1 is SNHLY and CDR2 is FYNNEI. The CDR3 sequence is 14 residues long. J gave up 0 bases and V 8 bases, and 3 bases lay outside the gene matches. The CDR3 protein is CASPGGSSYNEQFF. The CDR3 DNA reads TGTGCCAGCCCGGGGGGGAGCTCCTACAATGAGCAGTTCTTC. The complete variable domain, with remaining parts taken from reference TRBV2 and TRBJ2-1, reads EPEVTQTPSHQVTQMGQEVILRCVPISNHLYFYWYRQILGQKVEFLVSFYNNEISEKSEIFDDQFSVERPDGSNFTLKIRSTKLEDSAMYFCASPGGSSYNEQFFGPGTRLTVL.

J is TRBJ2-7 and V is TRBV29-1; no definite D call. Germline V gene lookup returns CDR1 SQVTM and CDR2 ANQGSEA. This CDR3 comprises 14 residues. V was clipped by 5 bases and J by 0 bases, with 14 bases between them. The CDR3 bases are TGCAGCGTTTCCAACTCCTGGCCCTCCTACGAGCAGTACTTC. Amino acid sequence: CSVSNSWPSYEQYF.

The chain uses TRBV5-1 and TRBJ2-3; D is possibly TRBD1 (5 bases). Germline values: CDR1 SGHRS, CDR2 YFSETQ. This CDR3 spans 16 amino acids. With 0 bases removed from V and 5 bases from J, the gap between germline ends came to 16 bases. CDR3 residues: CASSLAYGAGQDTQYF. DNA for the CDR3: TGCGCCAGCAGCTTGGCCTATGGGGCAGGGCAAGATACGCAGTATTTT.

V usage is TRBV5-6 and J usage is TRBJ2-3; 8 nucleotides line up with TRBD2. The CDR3 sequence is 15 residues long. J lost 8 bases, V lost 1 base, and 9 bases had no gene match. Per the germline V gene, CDR1 is SGHDT and CDR2 is YYEEEE. The CDR3 DNA reads TGTGCCAGCAGCTTGTCAGCGGGGGCGACCGGTACGCAGTATTTT. This sequence encodes CASSLSAGATGTQYF.

The gene calls are TRBV27 and TRBJ1-1; TRBD1 is a possible D gene (5 bases). This CDR3 has 18 amino acids. V was shortened by 6 bases and J by 2 bases, with 25 bases between the two germline ends. CDR1 is MNHEY and CDR2 is SMNVEV in the germline V gene (reference sequence). CDR3 DNA sequence: TGTGCCAGCAGCCCCGACAGTCGGTTGTCCAAAGCCAACACTGAAGCTTTCTTT. It codes for CASSPDSRLSKANTEAFF.

The genes are TRBV20-1 and TRBJ1-1; no definite D call. Between the trimmed V and J ends, which lost 6 bases and 0 bases, there was a span of 17 bases. Germline V gives CDR1 DFQATT, CDR2 SNEGSKA (reference sequence). The CDR3 covers 15 residues. DNA for the CDR3: TGCAGTGCCCCTACACCAAAACGCATGAACACTGAAGCTTTCTTT. Translating it yields CSAPTPKRMNTEAFF.

The rearrangement links TRBV6-2 or TRBV6-3 to TRBJ1-1; D is possibly TRBD1 (5 bases). Germline values: CDR1 MNHEY, CDR2 SVGEGT. V dropped 0 bases and J dropped 2 bases, with 13 bases sitting between them. The CDR3 covers 16 residues. As DNA, the CDR3 is TGTGCCAGCAGTTACTCGATTGTAGGGGTCAACACTGAAGCTTTCTTT. This encodes CASSYSIVGVNTEAFF.

J is TRBJ2-2 and V is TRBV7-3; 10 bases fit TRBD2. CDR1 and CDR2 from the germline V gene are SGHTA and FQGTGA. CDR3 length equals 16 residues. V was pared by 6 bases and J by 2 bases, with 6 bases of the junction left unmatched. The CDR3 spells CASSSGTSVNTGELFF. The CDR3 DNA follows: TGTGCCAGCAGTTCCGGGACTAGCGTAAACACCGGGGAGCTGTTTTTT.

This clonotype was detected a few times. This chain links TRBV15 with TRBJ2-7; D tentatively fits TRBD1 or TRBD2 (5 bases each). Germline assignment: CDR1 LNHNV and CDR2 YYDKDF (reference sequence). The CDR3 consists of 15 residues. Trimming cost V 2 bases and J 3 bases, with 14 bases left between them. The CDR3 sequence is CATSRRLGPLYEQYF. CDR3 nucleotide sequence: TGTGCCACCAGCAGACGATTGGGACCCCTCTACGAGCAGTACTTC.

V is TRBV15 and J is TRBJ1-2; possibly TRBD1 for D (5 bases). The CDR3 runs 14 residues. Trimming removed 5 bases from V and 2 bases from J, with 12 bases in between. Germline CDR1 and CDR2: LNHNV and YYDKDF (reference sequence). The CDR3 region is CATSPKTANYGYTF. The CDR3 DNA follows: TGTGCCACCAGCCCTAAGACAGCAAACTATGGCTACACCTTC.

This clonotype has a handful of counts. The chain combines TRBV4-2 with TRBJ2-7, with D possibly matching TRBD1 (5 bases). Germline lookup yields CDR1 LGHNA and CDR2 YNFKEQ. The CDR3 consists of 15 residues. V lost 0 bases and J 2 bases, leaving 11 bases between the germline ends. The CDR3 DNA reads as TGTGCCAGCAGCCAAGATCCCACAGGAGCCTACGAGCAGTACTTC. Protein: CASSQDPTGAYEQYF.